The 17 T cell receptor beta chains in this list originate from one sample, sequenced in a study of T cells in Graves' hyperthyroidism and ophthalmopathy (dated by TCRdb to about 2019). Libraries were constructed by multiplex PCR. Sequencing was carried out with an Illumina HiSeq 2000. TCR beta CDR3 regions were amplified from RNA transcripts. A first-round RT-PCR of the TCR CDR3 used the HTBI primer set with the Qiagen OneStep RT-PCR kit. TCRdb reprocessed the public reads (quality trimming at Q25 with fastp, clone calling with MiXCR) and kept in-frame beta chains. For every CDR3 protein sequence, its rows merge into one entry that carries the most common genes and DNA. The sample profile shows nearly 600,000 distinct CDR3 sequences; roughly 14% of them were found once. Clones ranked in the top ten supply under 7% of the sample. Sequencing was performed on blood. These receptors all come from a woman in her 30s with Graves' hyperthyroidism that later progressed to Graves' ophthalmopathy.

The table lists this clonotype with many counts. The chain combines TRBV20-1 with TRBJ2-7, with 10 positions matching TRBD1. CDR1 is DFQATT and CDR2 is SNEGSKA in the germline V gene (reference sequence). J lost 6 bases, V lost 2 bases, and 4 bases had no gene match. The CDR3 is 13 residues long. CDR3 protein: CSARSGTGAEQYF. The CDR3 coding sequence is TGCAGTGCTAGATCAGGGACAGGGGCCGAGCAGTACTTC.

The chain uses TRBV20-1 and TRBJ2-3; D call uncertain. The V end lost 2 bases, the J end lost 1 base, and 7 bases lay between the germline ends. Germline CDR1 DFQATT, CDR2 SNEGSKA (reference sequence). This CDR3 is 13 amino acids long. CDR3 loop: CSARPARTDTQYF. CDR3 DNA: TGCAGTGCTAGACCCGCCCGCACAGATACGCAGTATTTT.

This clonotype has only a few counts. V and J are TRBV15 and TRBJ1-2, with D possibly TRBD1 on 5 matching bases. Trimming left V 1 base short and J 7 bases short, with 10 bases between. The CDR3 runs to 13 residues. Germline CDR1 and CDR2: LNHNV and YYDKDF (reference sequence). Here the CDR3 reads CATSRGGEGGYTF. As DNA, the CDR3 is TGTGCCACCAGCAGAGGGGGCGAGGGTGGCTACACCTTC.

This clonotype was seen many times. V is TRBV7-9 and J is TRBJ2-1, with D hard to call. V dropped 5 bases and J dropped 6 bases, with 17 bases sitting between them. Germline CDR1 SEHNR, CDR2 FQNEAQ (reference sequence). The CDR3 runs 15 residues. The CDR3 loop reads CASSQSESGPNEQFF. The CDR3 bases are TGTGCCAGCAGCCAAAGCGAATCGGGCCCCAATGAGCAGTTCTTC.

The V and J genes are TRBV5-1 and TRBJ2-1; D tentatively fits TRBD1 or TRBD2 (6 bases each). Per germline, CDR1 SGHRS and CDR2 YFSETQ. The V end was cut by 1 base, the J end by 6 bases, with 14 bases between. This CDR3 has 15 residues. The CDR3 loop is CASSLWGAYPNEQFF. In nucleotides, the CDR3 is TGCGCCAGCAGCTTGTGGGGGGCCTATCCCAATGAGCAGTTCTTC.

J is TRBJ2-3 and V is TRBV5-5, with D perhaps TRBD2 (5 bases). The germline gives CDR1 SGHKS, CDR2 YYEKEE (reference sequence). Trimming cost V 3 bases and J 0 bases, with 14 bases left between them. The CDR3 spans 16 residues. The CDR3 bases are TGTGCCAGCAGCTCCCGTAGGGAGCGGAGCACAGATACGCAGTATTTT. Amino acid sequence: CASSSRRERSTDTQYF.

This clonotype was seen ten or more times. This sequence joins TRBV12-3 or TRBV12-4 and TRBJ2-7; 8 bases map to TRBD2. The J segment lost 2 bases and the V segment lost 3 bases, leaving 3 bases of the junction unmatched. This CDR3 contains 14 residues. CDR3 coding DNA: TGTGCCAGCAGTTTCGAAGCGGGGGCCTACGAGCAGTACTTC. Translating it yields CASSFEAGAYEQYF.

Many counts were recorded for this clonotype. This chain links TRBV9 with TRBJ2-1; D gene uncertain. This CDR3 is built from 12 residues. V was pared by 0 bases and J by 5 bases, with 3 bases between. Germline V gene data show CDR1 as SGDLS and CDR2 as YYNGEE. The CDR3 here is CASSVGDNEQFF. Written as DNA, the CDR3 is TGTGCCAGCAGCGTAGGTGACAATGAGCAGTTCTTC.

This clonotype has at least ten counts. This rearrangement joins TRBV19 to TRBJ2-7; D remains unclear. Germline V gene data show CDR1 as LNHDA and CDR2 as SQIVND (reference sequence). The germline V and J ends were trimmed by 2 bases and 0 bases, with 8 bases remaining between them. The CDR3 is 14 amino acids. CDR3 residues: CASSIRAFSYEQYF. DNA of the CDR3: TGTGCCAGTAGTATACGGGCCTTCTCCTACGAGCAGTACTTC.

This clonotype was picked up many times. The rearrangement links TRBV5-1 to TRBJ1-1; D perhaps matches TRBD1 (5 bases). V dropped 3 bases and J dropped 7 bases, with 13 bases sitting between them. Germline V gene lookup returns CDR1 SGHRS and CDR2 YFSETQ. This CDR3 has 13 residues. The CDR3 loop reads CASSSGAGREAFF. CDR3 coding DNA: TGCGCCAGCAGCTCCGGGGCCGGGCGTGAAGCTTTCTTT.

This clonotype was counted many times. The chain is built from TRBV9 and TRBJ2-1; D is uncertain. Germline assignment: CDR1 SGDLS and CDR2 YYNGEE. The ends were cut back, 4 bases at V and 6 bases at J, with 14 bases in the middle. CDR3 length: 14 amino acids. The CDR3, as DNA: TGTGCCAGCAGCTTCCGGGCCTTAGCCAATGAGCAGTTCTTC. Amino acid sequence: CASSFRALANEQFF.

This clonotype was seen ten or more times. CDR3 loop: CASSFIPRGGEQFF. CDR3 in DNA: TGTGCCAGCTCCTTTATCCCCCGCGGGGGTGAGCAGTTCTTC. V gene TRBV18 combines with J gene TRBJ2-1, with 7 bases identical to TRBD2. The germline gives CDR1 KGHSH, CDR2 LQKENI. V was pared by 6 bases and J by 9 bases, with 11 bases of the junction left unmatched. The CDR3 loop spans 14 amino acids.

Regarding this clonotype: A single base separates this from a much larger clone, so it may be a read error. V and J are TRBV10-3 and TRBJ1-4; D unclear. Germline V gives CDR1 ENHRY, CDR2 SYGVKD. The CDR3 length is 17 residues. Trimming pared 6 bases from V and 0 bases from J, leaving 17 bases between. CDR3 DNA sequence: TGTGCCATCAGCTCAACTGGTCTGAGAGCAACTAATGAAAAACTGTTTTTT. It encodes CAISSTGLRATNEKLFF.

The V call is TRBV20-1, the J call TRBJ2-1, with D perhaps TRBD1 (6 bases). Germline lookup yields CDR1 DFQATT and CDR2 SNEGSKA (reference sequence). Trimming stripped 5 bases from V and 6 bases from J, with 47 bases between. CDR3 length equals 24 residues. The CDR3 DNA follows: TGCAGTGCTCCCCCCGGGTGGGGGCCAGCTCCTACAATGAGCAGTTTCAGTGATGCCAATGAGCAGTTCTTC. This translates into CSAPPGWGPAPTMSSFSDANEQFF.

This clonotype was picked up many times. The rearrangement uses TRBV10-3 and TRBJ1-2, with 7 bases identical to TRBD1. Germline CDR1 and CDR2: ENHRY and SYGVKD. V shed 3 bases, J shed 3 bases, and the junction held 7 bases outside the gene matches. The CDR3 consists of 15 residues. CDR3 sequence: CAISEKGAKDYGYTF. The CDR3 DNA reads as TGTGCCATCAGTGAAAAGGGGGCAAAGGACTATGGCTACACCTTC.

This clonotype was observed many times. The chain uses TRBV10-3 and TRBJ1-2; TRBD1 might be the D (5 bases). CDR3 length: 13 residues. Germline assignment: CDR1 ENHRY and CDR2 SYGVKD. The V end was cut by 6 bases, the J end by 4 bases, with 12 bases between. CDR3: CAIRAGGVYGYTF. CDR3 DNA: TGTGCCATCAGGGCTGGGGGAGTCTATGGCTACACCTTC.

The chain employs TRBV4-1 and TRBJ2-7; possible D gene TRBD2, 6 bases. The CDR3 extends over 15 amino acids. Germline CDR1 is MGHRA and CDR2 is YSYEKL. The V and J ends lost 0 bases and 3 bases respectively, with 12 bases between them. CDR3 in DNA: TGCGCCAGCAGCCAAGATATTGCGGGGCTCTACGAGCAGTACTTC. It translates to CASSQDIAGLYEQYF.